These 19 T cell receptor beta chains were all obtained from the same sample, sequenced in a study of blood T cell repertoires in COVID-19. The table came from immunoSEQ multiplex PCR; TCRdb's copy has only in-frame clones and leaves some out. The repertoire holds about 59,000 clones, with approximately 80% as singletons. Sequences were obtained from peripheral blood. Source of these receptors: a woman over 75 with acute or convalescent COVID-19.

V gene TRBV5-4 combines with J gene TRBJ2-5; 10 bases align to TRBD2. Losses at the gene ends were 4 bases for V and 5 bases for J; bases not matched to a gene: 8. There are 15 residues in the CDR3. Looked up from germline, CDR1 is SGHNT and CDR2 is YYREEE (reference sequence). CDR3 in DNA: TGTGCCAGCAGCGTGCCTAGCGGGAGTGTTGAGACCCAGTACTTC. This sequence encodes CASSVPSGSVETQYF. Full variable domain (rest looked up from reference TRBV5-4 and TRBJ2-5): ETGVTQSPTHLIKTRGQQVTLRCSSQSGHNTVSWYQQALGQGPQFIFQYYREEENGRGNFPPRFSGLQFPNYSSELNVNALELDDSALYLCASSVPSGSVETQYFGPGTRLLVL.

This clone was seen a single time. The V gene is TRBV5-1, the J gene TRBJ2-7, with TRBD2 matching 15 bases. Germline CDR1 is SGHRS and CDR2 is YFSETQ. After removal of 4 bases from V and 5 bases from J, the junction contained 16 bases not matched to a gene. The CDR3 spans 19 residues. The CDR3 loop reads CASSPWTSGGAIIFNEQYF. The CDR3 DNA follows: TGCGCCAGCAGCCCCTGGACTAGCGGGGGGGCCATTATATTTAACGAGCAGTACTTC.

The chain combines TRBV14 with TRBJ2-5; 9 bases fit TRBD2. The CDR3 covers 14 residues. Germline loops: CDR1 SGHDN, CDR2 FVKESK. J lost 2 bases, V lost 7 bases, and 5 bases had no gene match. The chain's CDR3 is CASKGLAGQETQYF. DNA for the CDR3: TGTGCCAGCAAAGGGCTAGCGGGACAAGAGACCCAGTACTTC.

This rearrangement joins TRBV6-5 to TRBJ2-1; D uncertain. This CDR3 spans 14 amino acids. Per germline, CDR1 MNHEY and CDR2 SVGAGI. Trimming stripped 7 bases from V and 0 bases from J, with 10 bases between. CDR3 nucleotide sequence: TGTGCCAGCAAAGAATTCAGCTCCTACAATGAGCAGTTCTTC. Translated: CASKEFSSYNEQFF.

The chain has TRBV9 and TRBJ2-3, with 11 positions matching TRBD2. Germline V gene data show CDR1 as SGDLS and CDR2 as YYNGEE. Germline trimming cut 3 bases from V and 4 bases from J; bases unmatched to any gene: 7. The CDR3 contains 16 residues. Here the CDR3 reads CASSDLAGGGSDTQYF. CDR3 sequence (DNA): TGTGCCAGCAGCGATTTAGCGGGGGGGGGTTCAGATACGCAGTATTTT.

The genes are TRBV4-3 and TRBJ1-6; D is unresolved. The CDR3 loop spans 16 amino acids. In germline, CDR1 is LGHNA, CDR2 YSLEER. Trimming cost V 0 bases and J 6 bases, with 12 bases left between them. The CDR3 loop is CASSQDRRVGNSPLHF. The CDR3 nucleotides read TGCGCCAGCAGCCAAGATCGTCGGGTGGGTAATTCACCCCTCCACTTT.

The J gene is TRBJ1-4, the V gene TRBV7-8; TRBD1 is a possible D gene (5 bases). CDR1 is SGHVS, CDR2 FQNEAQ, per germline. The CDR3 consists of 14 residues. Trimming left V 1 base short and J 6 bases short, with 9 bases between. The CDR3 nucleotides read TGTGCCAGCAGCTTAGGGTCAGGGTATGAAAAACTGTTTTTT. Protein: CASSLGSGYEKLFF.

The rearrangement uses TRBV10-1 and TRBJ2-7, with 8 bases that match TRBD2. The CDR3 totals 15 residues. Trimming at V came to 4 bases and at J to 1 base, leaving 6 bases not matched to a gene. Germline V gene data show CDR1 as WNHNN and CDR2 as SYGVQD (reference sequence). The CDR3 DNA reads TGCGCCAGCAGTGCCACTAGCGGCATGTCCTACGAGCAGTACTTC. As protein: CASSATSGMSYEQYF.

The J gene is TRBJ2-2, the V gene TRBV7-2, with D tentatively TRBD2 (5 bases). Trimming shortened V by 5 bases and J by 6 bases, and 13 bases separated the two germline ends. Germline V gives CDR1 SGHTA, CDR2 FQGNSA. The CDR3 is 14 amino acids. CDR3 nucleotides: TGTGCCAGCAGCCCCGTAACGGGGTCCGGGGAGCTGTTTTTT. This encodes CASSPVTGSGELFF.

The CDR3 region has the DNA TGTGCCAGCAGCCCTCCGGGACACTCCCCCTACGAGCAGTACTTC. Translating it yields CASSPPGHSPYEQYF. V gene TRBV11-2 combines with J gene TRBJ2-7, with D possibly matching TRBD1 (6 bases). Germline V CDR1 and CDR2: SGHAT, FQNNGV. This CDR3 has 15 residues. V gave up 5 bases and J gave up 2 bases, with 16 bases separating them.

The chain combines TRBV7-8 with TRBJ2-2, with 8 bases fitting TRBD1. This CDR3 comprises 16 residues. V shed 0 bases, J shed 7 bases, and the junction held 7 bases outside the gene matches. Germline values: CDR1 SGHVS, CDR2 FQNEAQ. The CDR3 is CASSLAVRGQVGELFF. The CDR3 coding sequence is TGTGCCAGCAGCTTAGCGGTCAGGGGGCAAGTCGGGGAGCTGTTTTTT.

The rearrangement links TRBV12-3 or TRBV12-4 to TRBJ2-7, with unresolved D. V was pared by 5 bases and J by 6 bases, with 14 bases between. The CDR3 runs 13 residues. CDR3 DNA sequence: TGTGCCAGCAGTCTACAGAGCTATACCGAGCAGTACTTC. Protein: CASSLQSYTEQYF.

The chain combines TRBV10-3 with TRBJ1-6; no reliable D call. The CDR3 has 15 amino acids. Looked up from germline, CDR1 is ENHRY and CDR2 is SYGVKD. Between the trimmed V and J ends, which lost 8 bases and 6 bases, there was a span of 17 bases. CDR3 region: CAIGPPPGSNSPLHF. The CDR3 DNA follows: TGTGCCATCGGCCCCCCCCCTGGTTCTAATTCACCCCTCCACTTT.

V usage is TRBV11-2 and J usage is TRBJ1-3; 8 bases fit TRBD1. CDR1 and CDR2 (germline): SGHAT, FQNNGV. The CDR3 has 14 residues. The trim removed 3 bases at V and 7 bases at J, leaving 5 bases unmatched. CDR3 nucleotide sequence: TGTGCCAGCAGCTTGGGACAGGCAGCCAACACCATATATTTT. Translating gives CASSLGQAANTIYF.

The chain employs TRBV5-6 and TRBJ1-4, with TRBD1 matching over 7 bases. The germline gives CDR1 SGHDT, CDR2 YYEEEE. V was pared by 0 bases and J by 0 bases, with 2 bases of the junction left unmatched. The CDR3 is 16 amino acids. CDR3 nucleotides: TGTGCCAGCAGCTTGGTTCAGGGGGCAACTAATGAAAAACTGTTTTTT. Translating gives CASSLVQGATNEKLFF.

The chain uses TRBV3-1 (or the pseudogene TRBV3-2) and TRBJ1-2; TRBD1 is a possible D gene (5 bases). Trimming left V 3 bases short and J 1 base short, with 12 bases between. The germline V gene has CDR1 LGHDT and CDR2 YNNKEL (reference sequence). The CDR3 has 15 residues. The DNA for the CDR3 is TGTGCCAGCAGCCAGCACCCACAGGTTAACTATGGCTACACCTTC. Its translation is CASSQHPQVNYGYTF.

The CDR3 loop is CASSSGGGGPGYEQFF. The CDR3 region has the DNA TGTGCCAGCAGCTCGGGAGGCGGGGGGCCTGGTTATGAGCAGTTCTTC. The chain couples TRBV7-2 to TRBJ2-1; 8 nucleotides align to TRBD2. Germline V gene sequence: CDR1 SGHTA, CDR2 FQGNSA. With V trimmed by 4 bases and J by 8 bases, 13 bases remained unmatched. CDR3 length: 16 residues.

This clone was detected once. The J gene is TRBJ2-1, the V gene TRBV28; 13 nucleotides align to TRBD2. The CDR3 totals 17 residues. Germline loops: CDR1 MDHEN, CDR2 SYDVKM. After removal of 2 bases from V and 4 bases from J, the junction contained 5 bases not matched to a gene. DNA of the CDR3: TGTGCCAGCAGTTTAGTATCGGGACTAGCGGGATACAATGAGCAGTTCTTC. Amino acids: CASSLVSGLAGYNEQFF.

This clone showed up just a few times. An end of the junction does not agree with germline; a read error may underlie this. The rearrangement joins TRBV3-1 (or the pseudogene TRBV3-2) to TRBJ2-7; D gene uncertain. The CDR3 length is 13 residues. Germline CDR1 reads LGHDT; CDR2 reads YNNKEL (reference sequence). The CDR3 DNA reads TGTGCCAGCAGCTTAAAACGGTCCTCCGAGCAGTACTTC. Amino acid sequence: CASSLKRSSEQYF.